What follows are 20 T cell receptor beta chains derived from one specimen sequenced in a study of identical twins. TCRdb reprocessed the 5' RACE reads with MiXCR, giving one entry per CDR3 protein. Of roughly 220,000 distinct CDR3 sequences in the sample, 6% to 7% were seen once. In addition, the sample was reused for a study of T cells expressing NK-cell markers.

The source material was CD8+ T cells sorted from blood. The receptors were gathered from a woman aged 18-29 years in good health.

Many counts were recorded for this clonotype. The genes are TRBV20-1 and TRBJ2-1, with 7 bases identical to TRBD1. This CDR3 is 14 amino acids long. V was pared by 3 bases and J by 4 bases, with 6 bases of the junction left unmatched. Germline V lookup: CDR1 DFQATT, CDR2 SNEGSKA (reference sequence). CDR3 bases: TGCAGTGCTAGGGGCGACAGGGAATACAATGAGCAGTTCTTC. Protein sequence: CSARGDREYNEQFF.

Only a few counts were recorded for this clonotype. This chain joins TRBV4-2 and TRBJ2-5, with TRBD2 matching 7 bases. The ends lost 3 bases at V and 4 bases at J; junction bases unmatched: 5. The CDR3 runs 14 residues. Germline V lookup: CDR1 LGHNA, CDR2 YNFKEQ. The CDR3 protein is CASSQSPGGETQYF. For the CDR3, the DNA is TGTGCCAGCAGCCAGTCTCCGGGGGGAGAGACCCAGTACTTC.

This clonotype has ten or more counts. This sequence joins TRBV3-1 and TRBJ2-3; 12 nucleotides agree with TRBD2. V lost 2 bases to trimming and J lost 2 bases; unmatched junction nucleotides: 5. There are 17 residues in the CDR3. Germline CDR1 LGHDT, CDR2 YNNKEL (reference sequence). Here the CDR3 reads CASSQTSGGFVTDTQYF. The CDR3, as DNA: TGTGCCAGCAGCCAAACTAGCGGGGGGTTTGTCACAGATACGCAGTATTTT.

A few counts support this clonotype. The rearrangement links TRBV20-1 to TRBJ1-2; D is perhaps TRBD1 (5 bases). Germline V gene lookup returns CDR1 DFQATT and CDR2 SNEGSKA (reference sequence). V shed 6 bases and J shed 4 bases, with 21 bases lying between them. The CDR3 has 15 residues. CDR3 in DNA: TGCAGTGCCCGGGACCGGGGGGGAGAGGGCTATGGCTACACCTTC. It specifies CSARDRGGEGYGYTF.

This clonotype was seen a few times. The chain employs TRBV20-1 and TRBJ2-1, with a possible D match to TRBD2 (6 bases). Germline CDR1 and CDR2: DFQATT and SNEGSKA (reference sequence). V gave up 0 bases and J gave up 1 base, with 13 bases separating them. The CDR3 has 16 residues. For the CDR3, the DNA is TGCAGTGCTAGAGATTCACTAGCTGTATCCTACAATGAGCAGTTCTTC. Encoded protein: CSARDSLAVSYNEQFF.

This clonotype was seen more than once but under ten times. This chain joins TRBV27 and TRBJ2-7; 7 bases are a match to TRBD1. Germline V CDR1 and CDR2: MNHEY, SMNVEV (reference sequence). This CDR3 region has 16 residues. The V segment lost 6 bases and the J segment 0 bases; nucleotides outside the gene matches: 11. CDR3 protein: CASRSYRGRSSYEQYF. In DNA, the CDR3 is TGTGCCAGCAGATCTTACAGGGGACGGAGCTCCTACGAGCAGTACTTC.

This clonotype was counted between two and nine times. V and J are TRBV10-3 and TRBJ2-7; TRBD2 matches at 11 bases. Losses at the gene ends were 8 bases for V and 0 bases for J; bases not matched to a gene: 12. CDR3 length equals 17 residues. The germline V gene has CDR1 ENHRY and CDR2 SYGVKD. This chain's CDR3 is CAISELAGGPSSYEQYF. The DNA for the CDR3 is TGTGCCATCTCTGAGCTAGCGGGAGGACCGAGCTCCTACGAGCAGTACTTC.

The V and J genes are TRBV13 and TRBJ2-7, with D possibly TRBD2 on 5 matching bases. In germline, CDR1 is PRHDT, CDR2 FYEKMQ (reference sequence). The CDR3 totals 12 residues. V was trimmed by 8 bases and J by 3 bases, leaving 11 bases between them. The CDR3 loop is CASRSSDYEQYF. The CDR3 nucleotides are TGTGCCAGCCGGAGTAGCGACTACGAGCAGTACTTC.

The chain joins TRBV12-3 or TRBV12-4 to TRBJ2-3; TRBD1 is a possible D gene (8 bases). Deletions cut 7 bases from V and 4 bases from J, with 15 bases between. The CDR3 runs to 14 residues. The CDR3 loop is CASNVQGGPDTQYF. DNA of the CDR3: TGTGCCAGCAACGTACAGGGGGGGCCAGATACGCAGTATTTT.

This chain connects TRBV29-1 to TRBJ2-3; D not resolved. This CDR3 is built from 14 residues. Germline CDR1 SQVTM, CDR2 ANQGSEA. Trimming took 0 bases from V and 3 from J, leaving 10 bases between them. In DNA, the CDR3 is TGCAGCGTTGAAGATCAAGGATCGACAGATACGCAGTATTTT. This translates into CSVEDQGSTDTQYF.

The gene calls are TRBV5-1 and TRBJ1-1; D unresolved. Trimming pared 0 bases from V and 0 bases from J, leaving 6 bases between. The CDR3 totals 14 residues. The V gene's germline CDR1 is SGHRS and CDR2 YFSETQ. CDR3 DNA sequence: TGCGCCAGCAGCTTGGGATCTATGAACACTGAAGCTTTCTTT. Encoded protein: CASSLGSMNTEAFF.

This clonotype was seen only once. The chain combines TRBV20-1 with TRBJ1-2; D call uncertain. CDR3 size: 15 residues. Germline CDR1 is DFQATT and CDR2 is SNEGSKA (reference sequence). V shed 3 bases and J shed 0 bases, with 14 bases lying between them. CDR3 region: CSARGGRPTNYGYTF. The CDR3 DNA is TGCAGTGCTAGGGGCGGACGGCCTACTAACTATGGCTACACCTTC.

This clonotype has ten or more counts. The chain couples TRBV12-3 or TRBV12-4 to TRBJ1-1; D remains unclear. V was pared by 3 bases and J by 6 bases, with 11 bases between. The CDR3 length is 13 residues. The CDR3 region is CASSFGQVAEAFF. CDR3 coding DNA: TGTGCCAGCAGTTTCGGGCAGGTCGCTGAAGCTTTCTTT.

This clonotype showed up just a few times. The chain carries TRBV5-5 and TRBJ1-1; TRBD1 might be the D (5 bases). The length of the CDR3 is 18 residues. Germline V lookup: CDR1 SGHKS, CDR2 YYEKEE (reference sequence). V lost 6 bases and J lost 0, with 24 bases in between. The DNA of the CDR3 is TGTGCCAGCACCCCCGGGACCCTTCATATACCGATGAACACTGAAGCTTTCTTT. Translating gives CASTPGTLHIPMNTEAFF.

This clonotype was counted many times. The rearrangement joins TRBV5-1 to TRBJ1-4; D is possibly TRBD1 (6 bases). Germline V gives CDR1 SGHRS, CDR2 YFSETQ. Trimming took 3 bases from V and 2 from J, leaving 14 bases between them. CDR3 length equals 16 residues. For the CDR3, the DNA is TGCGCCAGCAGCTGGGACACCGAGGGGACTAATGAAAAACTGTTTTTT. It translates to CASSWDTEGTNEKLFF.

In its sample, this clonotype was seen many times. The gene calls are TRBV6-5 and TRBJ1-1; D gene unclear. This CDR3 is built from 13 residues. Trimming stripped 2 bases from V and 3 bases from J, with 7 bases between. The germline CDR1 and CDR2 sequences are MNHEY and SVGAGI. DNA for the CDR3: TGTGCCAGCAGTTACGTTCGGCACACTGAAGCTTTCTTT. Protein: CASSYVRHTEAFF.

This clonotype was seen many times. The genes are TRBV7-9 and TRBJ2-6, with D perhaps matching TRBD2 (6 bases). Looked up from germline, CDR1 is SEHNR and CDR2 is FQNEAQ (reference sequence). Trimming removed 11 bases from V and 4 bases from J, with 12 bases in between. CDR3 length: 13 amino acids. The DNA of the CDR3 is TGTGCCCCGTGGGAGGCCGGGGCCAACGTCCTGACTTTC. Protein sequence: CAPWEAGANVLTF.

The chain carries TRBV7-9 and TRBJ2-3, with D perhaps matching TRBD2 (6 bases). V was cut by 8 bases and J by 4 bases, with 13 bases left in between. Germline V gene lookup returns CDR1 SEHNR and CDR2 FQNEAQ (reference sequence). The CDR3 loop spans 13 amino acids. The CDR3 spells CASEGGDPDTQYF. The CDR3 DNA reads TGTGCCAGCGAGGGCGGGGATCCAGATACGCAGTATTTT.

The table lists this clonotype with many counts. This rearrangement joins TRBV29-1 to TRBJ1-1; tentative D call: TRBD1 (6 bases). V was shortened by 5 bases and J by 7 bases, with 17 bases between the two germline ends. CDR3 length: 13 amino acids. CDR1 is SQVTM, CDR2 ANQGSEA, per germline. CDR3: CSVLEKTGLEAFF. CDR3 bases: TGCAGCGTTCTCGAGAAAACAGGGCTTGAAGCTTTCTTT.

This clonotype was detected many times. J is TRBJ1-1 and V is TRBV5-1; 8 bases line up with TRBD1. Germline CDR1 is SGHRS and CDR2 is YFSETQ. The junction had 6 bases not matched to a gene; V was cut back by 6 bases and J by 5 bases. The length of the CDR3 is 13 residues. CDR3 coding DNA: TGCGCCAGCAATATACAGGGGGGAACTGAAGCTTTCTTT. Its translation: CASNIQGGTEAFF.